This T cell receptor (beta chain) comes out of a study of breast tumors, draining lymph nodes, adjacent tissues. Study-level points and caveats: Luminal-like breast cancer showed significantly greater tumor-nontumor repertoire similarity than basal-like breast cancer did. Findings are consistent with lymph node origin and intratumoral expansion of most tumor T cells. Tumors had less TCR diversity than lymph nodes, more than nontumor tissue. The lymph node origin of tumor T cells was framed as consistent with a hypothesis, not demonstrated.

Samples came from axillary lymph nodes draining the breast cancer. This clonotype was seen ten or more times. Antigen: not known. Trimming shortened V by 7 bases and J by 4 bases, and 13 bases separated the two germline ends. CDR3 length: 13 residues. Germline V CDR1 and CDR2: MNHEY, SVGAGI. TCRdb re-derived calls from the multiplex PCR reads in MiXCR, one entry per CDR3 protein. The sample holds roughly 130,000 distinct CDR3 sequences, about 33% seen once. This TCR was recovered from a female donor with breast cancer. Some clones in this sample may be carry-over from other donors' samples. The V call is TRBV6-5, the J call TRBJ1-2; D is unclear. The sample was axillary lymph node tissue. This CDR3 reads CASTHNPAYGYTF. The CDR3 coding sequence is TGTGCCAGCACCCACAACCCCGCCTATGGCTACACCTTC.